This T cell receptor (beta chain) was found in a study of blood T cell repertoires in COVID-19. CDR1 is LNHDA and CDR2 is SQIVND in the germline V gene (reference sequence). Trimming took 11 bases from V and 2 from J; bases not matched to a gene: 8. This CDR3 region has 13 residues. The data were produced by immunoSEQ multiplex PCR, yet TCRdb's version contains in-frame clones alone and is incomplete. The sample contains hundreds of thousands of clones, 75% to 95% of which appear only once. The sequence derives from a woman under 30 who had recovered from COVID-19. Input material: PBMCs or T cells enriched from blood (not recorded which). J is TRBJ2-7 and V is TRBV19; the match to TRBD2 covers 8 bases. Here the CDR3 DNA reads TGTGCCGCATCGCAGCGGGGGACCTACGAGCAGTACTTC. Translation: CAASQRGTYEQYF.